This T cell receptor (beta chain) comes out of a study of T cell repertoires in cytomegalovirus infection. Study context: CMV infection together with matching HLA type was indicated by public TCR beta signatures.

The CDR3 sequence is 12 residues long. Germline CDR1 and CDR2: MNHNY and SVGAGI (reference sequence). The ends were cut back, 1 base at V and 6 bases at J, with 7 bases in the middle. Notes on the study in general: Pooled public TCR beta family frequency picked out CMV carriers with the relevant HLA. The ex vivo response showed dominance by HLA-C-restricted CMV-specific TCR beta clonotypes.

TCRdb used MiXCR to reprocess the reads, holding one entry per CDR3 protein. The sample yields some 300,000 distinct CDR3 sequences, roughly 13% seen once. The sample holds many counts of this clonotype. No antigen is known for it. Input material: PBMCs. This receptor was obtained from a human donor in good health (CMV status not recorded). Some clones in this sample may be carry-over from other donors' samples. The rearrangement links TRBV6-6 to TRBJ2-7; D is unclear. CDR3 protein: CASSYFGAEQYF. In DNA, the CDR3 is TGTGCCAGCAGTTACTTTGGAGCCGAGCAGTACTTC.